Listed below are T cell receptor beta chains from one sample, sequenced in a study of blood T cell repertoires in COVID-19. This table comes from immunoSEQ multiplex PCR, and its TCRdb copy is limited to in-frame clones, with some not included. The sample consists of under 300,000 clones, 75% to 85% of them appearing once. Sequencing was done on a sample of peripheral blood. The receptors here all came from a human donor in a cohort sampled during active COVID-19. CDR3s include the opening cysteine and the closing phenylalanine or tryptophan. A D gene is named only where the DNA matches it firmly. For some rows the clone size is stated as once, few or many, or as a class when expanded; others skip it.

D,V,J,size,DNA,CDR3
TRBD1,TRBV7-6,TRBJ2-1,NA,TGTGCCAGCAGCCCCGACAGGGGGCGAGTAGAGCAGTTCTTC,CASSPDRGRVEQFF
TRBD1,TRBV2,TRBJ2-3,once,TGTGCCATAGTATTCCGGGACAGGGTGCGGGATACGCAGTATTTT,CAIVFRDRVRDTQYF
NA,TRBV11-3,TRBJ2-1,NA,TGTGCCAGCAGCCTTTCAGGTAGCTCCTACAATGAGCAGTTCTTC,CASSLSGSSYNEQFF
NA,TRBV28,TRBJ2-3,NA,TGTGCCAGCAGTTTAGTGGGCACCCCAGATACGCAGTATTTT,CASSLVGTPDTQYF
TRBD1,TRBV4-1,TRBJ2-2,NA,TGCGCCAGCAGCCCGGGACAGGCGAACACCGGGGAGCTGTTTTTT,CASSPGQANTGELFF
NA,TRBV15,TRBJ2-1,NA,TGTGCCACCAGTTCGACAGTATTGAGCTCCTACAATGAGCAGTTCTTC,CATSSTVLSSYNEQFF
TRBD1,TRBV28,TRBJ1-2,NA,TGTGCCAGCAGCTTAAATCTTCAGGGGGCGATAAACTATGGCTACACCTTC,CASSLNLQGAINYGYTF
NA,TRBV18,TRBJ2-2,NA,TGTGCCAGCTCGCCGGGGACACCGAACACCGGGGAGCTGTTTTTT,CASSPGTPNTGELFF
TRBD1,TRBV4-1,TRBJ2-2,NA,TGCGCCAGCAGCCAAGGGGACAGGGGACCGAACACCGGGGAGCTGTTTTTT,CASSQGDRGPNTGELFF
TRBD1,TRBV5-4,TRBJ2-1,once,TGTGCCAGCAGCCCTCCCGGACAGGGTCACAACAATGAGCAGTTCTTC,CASSPPGQGHNNEQFF
TRBD1,TRBV29-1,TRBJ2-7,NA,TGCAGCGTAAGGACCGGGACAGGGCCCGTCGAGCAGTACTTC,CSVRTGTGPVEQYF
TRBD1,TRBV6-5,TRBJ1-5,NA,TGTGCCAGCAGACAGGGGGCAGAACAGCCCCAGCATTTT,CASRQGAEQPQHF
TRBD2,TRBV5-6,TRBJ2-7,NA,TGTGCCAGCAGCTTACTAGCGGGAGGGCCGAGCTCCGAGCAGTACTTC,CASSLLAGGPSSEQYF
NA,TRBV29-1,TRBJ1-1,NA,TGCAGCGTTGAACGAGGGCGAGATACTGAAGCTTTCTTT,CSVERGRDTEAFF
NA,TRBV19,TRBJ2-6,few,TGTGCCAGTACCCCAGGCGTCACAGGGCCCCTCTCTGGGGCCAACGTCCTGACTTTC,CASTPGVTGPLSGANVLTF
TRBD1,TRBV9,TRBJ1-3,NA,TGTGCCAGCAGCGCGGACAGGGGGCAAGGTGGAAACACCATATATTTT,CASSADRGQGGNTIYF
NA,TRBV10-1,TRBJ2-7,NA,TGCGCCAGTCATCCCCCTGGACAGTACTACTCCTACGAGCAGTACTTC,CASHPPGQYYSYEQYF
TRBD2,TRBV4-2,TRBJ2-1,NA,TGTGCCAGCCAAGGGACTAGCGGGTACAATGAGCAGTTCTTC,CASQGTSGYNEQFF
NA,TRBV6-4,TRBJ2-2,NA,TGTGCCAGCAGTGCGGGATTCACCGGGGAGCTGTTTTTT,CASSAGFTGELFF
TRBD1,TRBV5-4,TRBJ1-2,NA,TGTGCCAGCAGCTTACAGGGGACGGATGGCTACACCTTC,CASSLQGTDGYTF
TRBD1,TRBV7-9,TRBJ1-3,NA,TGTGCCAGCAGCTTAGGGACAGGGGACGGAAACACCATATATTTT,CASSLGTGDGNTIYF
NA,TRBV27,TRBJ1-6,once,TGTGCCAGCAGTGTAACAGGGACTAACCATAATTCACCCCTCCACTTT,CASSVTGTNHNSPLHF
NA,TRBV6-5,TRBJ2-7,NA,TGTGCCAGCAGTCAAACAACAGGGTCCTACGAGCAGTACTTC,CASSQTTGSYEQYF
TRBD1,TRBV30,TRBJ2-1,few,TGTGCCTGGAGTGGGACAGGGGGGAATGAGCAGTTCTTC,CAWSGTGGNEQFF
TRBD1,TRBV30,TRBJ1-1,NA,TGTGCCTGGAACAGGGGGTACACTGAAGCTTTCTTT,CAWNRGYTEAFF
NA,TRBV28,TRBJ1-2,NA,TGTGCCAGCAGGTACCCAGAGGGAAGCTCTAGCTATGGCTACACCTTC,CASRYPEGSSSYGYTF
TRBD1,TRBV11-2,TRBJ2-7,NA,TGTGCCAGCAGCGCTCGGACAGGGCGGACCTACGAGCAGTACTTC,CASSARTGRTYEQYF
TRBD1,TRBV7-2,TRBJ1-5,NA,TGTGCCAGCAGCTTAAGACAGGGGTCGAATCAGCCCCAGCATTTT,CASSLRQGSNQPQHF
TRBD1,TRBV28,TRBJ2-1,NA,TGTGCCACCTGGGGGGACAGGGCTGTCAATGAGCAGTTCTTC,CATWGDRAVNEQFF
NA,TRBV7-9,TRBJ2-3,NA,TGTGCCAGCAGGCTATCAGGGGATACGCAGTATTTT,CASRLSGDTQYF
NA,TRBV28,TRBJ1-1,NA,TGTGCCAGCAGTCTCCCGGGGAACACTGAAGCTTTCTTT,CASSLPGNTEAFF
NA,TRBV10-2,TRBJ1-6,NA,TGCGCCAGCACGCAGGGGCTTAATTCACCCCTCCACTTT,CASTQGLNSPLHF
NA,TRBV2,TRBJ2-3,NA,TGTGCCAGCAGGGTAGCGGTAGGCACAGATACGCAGTATTTT,CASRVAVGTDTQYF